This T cell receptor (beta chain) was sequenced in a study of T cell responses to AZD1222 COVID-19 vaccine. The protocol was immunoSEQ multiplex PCR, while the TCRdb copy is restricted to in-frame clones and leaves out a portion. Here the sample spans 150,000 to 200,000 clones, around 92% being singletons. In germline, CDR1 is SQVTM, CDR2 ANQGSEA. CDR3 length: 10 residues. Between the trimmed V and J ends, which lost 7 bases and 5 bases, there was a span of 9 bases. This receptor was identified in an adult in good health. The specimen was peripheral blood, collected on day 0 of AZD1222 vaccination. The J gene is TRBJ2-7, the V gene TRBV29-1; maybe TRBD2 (6 bases). CDR3 sequence (DNA): TGCAGCGCGGAGGGCGACGAGCAGTACTTC. Amino acids: CSAEGDEQYF.